This T cell receptor (beta chain) is from a study of blood T cell repertoires in COVID-19. Overall study context: PBMCs, B-cell-depleted T cells, or T cells provided the cDNA or gDNA that made up the material.

With 6 bases removed from V and 9 bases from J, the gap between germline ends came to 11 bases. The CDR3 loop spans 12 amino acids. The repertoire was sequenced with immunoSEQ multiplex PCR; TCRdb's copy has only in-frame clones and lacks some. The sample consists of 91,000 or so clones, 86% of them appearing once. The receptor was derived from an older woman in a cohort sampled during active or convalescent COVID-19. The chain carries TRBV12-3 or TRBV12-4 and TRBJ2-2, with D tentatively TRBD1 (6 bases). The sample consisted of peripheral blood. The CDR3 nucleotides are TGTGCCAGCAGCCGGACAGCCCGGGAGCTGTTTTTT. Encoded protein: CASSRTARELFF.